This TCR beta chain appears in the sequencing data of a study of regulatory dendritic cells for organ transplantation. Across the study: On day 6, the dendritic cells were exposed to LPS.

Study-wide points: Regulatory dendritic cells appeared to expand memory CD8+ clones less than mature ones. Among resting subsets, memory CD8+ cells contained the most alloreactive clonotypes. Considerable individual heterogeneity was seen in alloreactive memory CD8+ T cells.

Sorted T cells were CFSE-labeled and cultured 5 days with allogeneic regulatory or mature dendritic cells at 1:10. The assay was immunoSEQ multiplex PCR, and TCRdb's table has in-frame clones only and misses some. The sample lists about 10,000 clones; roughly 65% were seen once. This clone was recorded a few times. No antigen is known for it. The clonotype originates from a human donor in good health. Material: naive CD4+ T cells from blood cultured with dendritic cells. This sample's subset: CD45RA+ naive T cells.

The CDR3 is CSVVGRIIPADTQYF. Here the CDR3 DNA reads TGCAGCGTTGTCGGGAGAATCATTCCGGCAGATACGCAGTATTTT. The chain uses TRBV29-1 and TRBJ2-3; D might be TRBD2 (6 bases). The V end was cut by 4 bases, the J end by 4 bases, with 18 bases between. CDR1 SQVTM and CDR2 ANQGSEA come from the germline V gene. This CDR3 spans 15 amino acids.